Listed here is a single T cell receptor (beta chain). Profiling relied on immunoSEQ multiplex PCR, and the TCRdb table lists in-frame clones only, not all of them. The table lists 55,000 to 65,000 clones, approximately 87% of them singletons, with roughly 13% in the top ten. These data are taken from a study of control samples from healthy donors and cancer patients. The source is a woman aged 60-70 years with lung cancer. Sequencing used PBMCs.

DNA of the CDR3: TGTGCCAGCTCAGAGACTAGCGCAAATGAGCAGTTCTTC. Protein sequence: CASSETSANEQFF. This rearrangement joins TRBV28 to TRBJ2-1; 8 bases fit TRBD2. CDR3 length: 13 residues. From germline, CDR1 is MDHEN and CDR2 SYDVKM. The ends lost 8 bases at V and 7 bases at J; junction bases unmatched: 7.